A single sample is the source of the 15 T cell receptor beta chains below, sequenced in a study of human T cells and chemical hapten exposure. Sequencing started from total RNA isolated from unfractionated whole blood. TCRdb re-called the 5' RACE reads with MiXCR, one entry per CDR3 protein. The sample contains roughly 110,000 distinct CDR3 sequences, around a fifth of which appear only once. The receptors were sampled from a human donor in good health.

The chain recombines TRBV6-5 with TRBJ2-2; D is perhaps TRBD2 (6 bases). V was clipped by 2 bases and J by 4 bases, with 11 bases between them. The germline V gene has CDR1 MNHEY and CDR2 SVGAGI. The CDR3 is 15 residues long. The CDR3: CASSYRLVGTGELFF. CDR3 in DNA: TGTGCCAGCAGTTACAGACTAGTGGGCACCGGGGAGCTGTTTTTT.

V and J are TRBV5-1 and TRBJ1-5; unclear D gene. The CDR3 extends over 16 amino acids. V was shortened by 0 bases and J by 0 bases, with 10 bases between the two germline ends. Germline loops: CDR1 SGHRS, CDR2 YFSETQ. The CDR3 loop reads CASSLGQQYSNQPQHF. The CDR3 region has the DNA TGCGCCAGCAGCTTGGGCCAGCAATATAGCAATCAGCCCCAGCATTTT. The full variable domain, with the rest looked up from reference TRBV5-1 and TRBJ1-5, is KAGVTQTPRYLIKTRGQQVTLSCSPISGHRSVSWYQQTPGQGLQFLFEYFSETQRNKGNFPGRFSGRQFSNSRSEMNVSTLELGDSALYLCASSLGQQYSNQPQHFGDGTRLSIL.

This clonotype appeared a few times. J is TRBJ2-1 and V is TRBV13; 9 positions match TRBD1. The CDR3 totals 12 residues. V was pared by 6 bases and J by 9 bases, with 3 bases of the junction left unmatched. Germline V gene data show CDR1 as PRHDT and CDR2 as FYEKMQ (reference sequence). CDR3 sequence: CASRGQGGEQFF. As DNA, the CDR3 is TGTGCCAGCAGGGGACAGGGAGGTGAGCAGTTCTTC.

The genes are TRBV28 and TRBJ1-3; D ambiguous. The V gene lost 6 bases and the J gene lost 4 bases, with 10 bases spanning the gap. The CDR3 loop spans 13 amino acids. CDR1 is MDHEN and CDR2 is SYDVKM in the germline V gene. CDR3 sequence (DNA): TGTGCCAGCAGCCGCCCCCTGGGAAACACCATATATTTT. Translated, it gives CASSRPLGNTIYF.

Only a few counts were recorded for this clonotype. The V and J genes are TRBV28 and TRBJ1-5; weak D call: TRBD1 (5 bases). This CDR3 is 14 amino acids long. The ends were cut back, 7 bases at V and 6 bases at J, with 16 bases in the middle. Germline V gene lookup returns CDR1 MDHEN and CDR2 SYDVKM. This CDR3 reads CASILRREGQPQHF. DNA of the CDR3: TGTGCCAGCATCCTCCGCAGGGAAGGTCAGCCCCAGCATTTT.

This clonotype was seen more than once but under ten times. J is TRBJ1-3 and V is TRBV13; possibly TRBD1 for D (6 bases). V was clipped by 5 bases and J by 0 bases, with 14 bases between them. Per germline, CDR1 PRHDT and CDR2 FYEKMQ (reference sequence). The CDR3 has 16 residues. The CDR3 region is CASSPEGDNSGNTIYF. For the CDR3, the DNA is TGTGCCAGCAGCCCAGAGGGGGATAACTCTGGAAACACCATATATTTT.

Concerning this clonotype itself: The junction and the germline gene differ at one end; a read error may be behind it. V gene TRBV6-5 combines with J gene TRBJ1-1, with TRBD1 matching 7 bases. Germline CDR1 is MNHEY and CDR2 is SVGAGI. This CDR3 comprises 18 residues. The DNA of the CDR3 is TGTGCCTGCAGCCGCAGGGGGGTCGTAAGCTACATGAACACTGAAGCTTTCTTT. This sequence encodes CACSRRGVVSYMNTEAFF.

The gene calls are TRBV28 and TRBJ2-5; TRBD1 matches 9 bases. The CDR3 has 14 amino acids. V was pared by 7 bases and J by 7 bases, with 10 bases of the junction left unmatched. The germline V gene has CDR1 MDHEN and CDR2 SYDVKM. The CDR3 DNA is TGTGCCAGCATCCGGTCGGGACAGGGAGTGACCCAGTACTTC. Protein: CASIRSGQGVTQYF.

In this sample, this clonotype turned up a few times. The V call is TRBV6-5, the J call TRBJ2-1, with 8 bases fitting TRBD2. V gave up 5 bases and J gave up 9 bases; unmatched junction bases: 0. Per the germline V gene, CDR1 is MNHEY and CDR2 is SVGAGI. The CDR3 consists of 11 residues. The CDR3 loop is CASSREGEQFF. Written as DNA, the CDR3 is TGTGCCAGCAGTCGGGAGGGTGAGCAGTTCTTC.

The chain uses TRBV6-2 or TRBV6-3 and TRBJ2-1; D remains unclear. Germline-derived CDR1 and CDR2 are MNHEY and SVGEGT. This CDR3 has 11 residues. Trimming took off 2 bases at V and 8 bases at J, with 4 bases between the two ends. CDR3 in DNA: TGTGCCAGCAGTTACCCCCATGAGCAGTTCTTC. The encoded protein is CASSYPHEQFF.

This clonotype was observed a handful of times. The V gene is TRBV6-5, the J gene TRBJ1-5, with TRBD1 as a possible D gene (5 bases). Germline CDR1 is MNHEY and CDR2 is SVGAGI. V lost 4 bases, J lost 6 bases, and 10 bases lay in between. CDR3 length equals 13 residues. Here the CDR3 reads CASSSRGSQPQHF. CDR3 sequence (DNA): TGTGCCAGCAGTTCGAGGGGAAGTCAGCCCCAGCATTTT.

This chain links TRBV27 with TRBJ2-3; the match to TRBD2 covers 9 bases. Germline V gene lookup returns CDR1 MNHEY and CDR2 SMNVEV (reference sequence). With V trimmed by 0 bases and J by 0 bases, 4 bases remained unmatched. CDR3 length: 17 amino acids. The CDR3 DNA is TGTGCCAGCAGTTTATCCCCTAGCGGGACTAGCACAGATACGCAGTATTTT. Its protein product is CASSLSPSGTSTDTQYF.

The chain is built from TRBV18 and TRBJ2-7; D is unclear. With 0 bases removed from V and 1 base from J, the gap between germline ends came to 7 bases. Germline V gene data show CDR1 as KGHSH and CDR2 as LQKENI. CDR3 length equals 14 residues. CDR3 amino acids: CASSPPQPSYEQYF. In DNA, the CDR3 is TGTGCCAGCTCACCACCCCAACCGTCCTACGAGCAGTACTTC.

The gene calls are TRBV20-1 and TRBJ2-1; TRBD1 or TRBD2 may be the D gene (5 bases each). Germline V gene sequence: CDR1 DFQATT, CDR2 SNEGSKA (reference sequence). This CDR3 region has 12 residues. Trimming stripped 1 base from V and 9 bases from J, with 10 bases between. The CDR3 DNA reads TGCAGTGCTAGAGCCGGGGCTTTTGAGCAGTTCTTC. Amino acid sequence: CSARAGAFEQFF.

The chain joins TRBV12-3 or TRBV12-4 to TRBJ2-3; TRBD2 matches at 9 bases. The CDR3 contains 13 residues. Germline trimming cut 11 bases from V and 6 bases from J; bases unmatched to any gene: 9. CDR3 residues: CALLAGWEDTQYF. Written as DNA, the CDR3 is TGTGCCCTGCTAGCGGGATGGGAGGATACGCAGTATTTT.